The sequence of this T cell receptor (beta chain) was determined in a study of T cells expressing NK-cell markers. CDR1 and CDR2 from the germline V gene are SNHLY and FYNNEI. This CDR3 is built from 16 residues. TCRdb re-called the 5' RACE reads; one entry per CDR3 protein, DNA not given. This sample carries about 160,000 distinct CDR3 sequences, with around 20% going to the ten biggest clones. This receptor was identified in a woman between 18 and 69 years old in good health. The chain employs TRBV2 and TRBJ1-2. The specimen sequenced was blood T cells: a sorted CD56 or NKG2C T cell subset, CD4+ or CD8+ T cells, or bulk PBMC T cells (not recorded which). The CDR3 region is CASSESRAEPYYGYTF.